One T cell receptor beta chain is described in this entry. Its specificity is not known. The data belong to a study of response to subunit inactivated influenza vaccine. Study-wide points: Seasonal influenza vaccination, on each occasion, was suggested by the authors to recruit few new T cells.

The CDR3 consists of 16 residues. The germline V gene has CDR1 SGHRS and CDR2 YFSETQ. The J segment lost 1 base and the V segment lost 0 bases, leaving 5 bases of the junction unmatched. TCRdb used MiXCR to reprocess the RT-PCR reads, holding one entry per CDR3 protein. The table includes 860,000 or so distinct CDR3 sequences, less than 25% detected once. The chain couples TRBV5-1 to TRBJ1-1; TRBD1 agrees at 8 bases. Material: PBMCs from blood, obtained 5 days after vaccination. This TCR derives from a man between 50 and 59 years old who received an inactivated influenza vaccine. CDR3 nucleotide sequence: TGCGCCAGCAGCTTGGGGCCGACAGGGGCGAACACTGAAGCTTTCTTT. This sequence encodes CASSLGPTGANTEAFF. The full variable domain, with the rest looked up from reference TRBV5-1 and TRBJ1-1, is KAGVTQTPRYLIKTRGQQVTLSCSPISGHRSVSWYQQTPGQGLQFLFEYFSETQRNKGNFPGRFSGRQFSNSRSEMNVSTLELGDSALYLCASSLGPTGANTEAFFGQGTRLTVV.